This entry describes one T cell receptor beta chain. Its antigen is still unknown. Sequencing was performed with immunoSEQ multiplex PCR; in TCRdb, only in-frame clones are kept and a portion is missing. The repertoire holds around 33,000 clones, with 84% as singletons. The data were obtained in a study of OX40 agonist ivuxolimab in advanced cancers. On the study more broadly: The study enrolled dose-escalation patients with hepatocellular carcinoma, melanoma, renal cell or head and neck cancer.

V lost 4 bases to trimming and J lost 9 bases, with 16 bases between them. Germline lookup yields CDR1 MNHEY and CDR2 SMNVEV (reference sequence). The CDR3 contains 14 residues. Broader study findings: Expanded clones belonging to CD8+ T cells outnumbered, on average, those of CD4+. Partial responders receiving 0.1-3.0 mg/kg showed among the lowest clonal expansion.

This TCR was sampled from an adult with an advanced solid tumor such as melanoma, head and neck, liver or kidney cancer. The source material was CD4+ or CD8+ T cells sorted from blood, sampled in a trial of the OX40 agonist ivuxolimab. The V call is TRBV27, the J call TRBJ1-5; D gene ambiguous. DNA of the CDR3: TGTGCCAGCAGTTCCATACCTCTCACGACGCCCCAGCATTTT. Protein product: CASSSIPLTTPQHF.